Listed here are 5 T cell receptor beta chains from one sample, sequenced in a study of CD8+CD57+ T cells in acquired aplastic anemia. In patients chosen for sequencing, flow cytometry had shown CD8+CD57+ cell expansion. Genomic DNA served as template for TCR beta VDJ and CDR3 profiling. One entry per CDR3 protein results from TCRdb running MiXCR on the reads. The profile shows hundreds of thousands of distinct CDR3 sequences, around 33% of them singletons. What was sequenced was sorted CD4+, CD8+, or CD8+CD57+ T cells (not recorded which) from PBMCs. Every receptor here comes from a human donor with aplastic anemia.

This clonotype was recorded at least ten times. The chain couples TRBV5-1 to TRBJ1-6, with D tentatively TRBD1 (5 bases). Trimming removed 4 bases from V and 8 bases from J, with 10 bases in between. Germline values: CDR1 SGHRS, CDR2 YFSETQ. The CDR3 length is 13 residues. CDR3 bases: TGCGCCAGCAGCCCTCGGGGGGATTCACCCCTCCACTTT. Translated: CASSPRGDSPLHF.

The sample holds a few counts of this clonotype. A read error may explain this, as a much larger clone is one base away. This rearrangement joins TRBV7-8 to TRBJ1-2; 7 nucleotides agree with TRBD1. This CDR3 is 16 amino acids long. Germline CDR1 reads SGHVS; CDR2 reads FQNEAQ. The V gene end was trimmed by 4 bases and the J gene end by 0 bases; junction bases not matched to a gene: 8. CDR3 in DNA: TGTGCCAGCAGCTCACAAGGCACAGGGGCTAACTATGGCTACACCTTC. Translated, it gives CASSSQGTGANYGYTF. The full variable domain, its missing parts supplied by reference TRBV7-8 and TRBJ1-2, is GAGVSQSPRYKVAKRGQDVALRCDPISGHVSLFWYQQALGQGPEFLTYFQNEAQLDKSGLPSDRFFAERPEGSVSTLKIQRTQQEDSAVYLCASSSQGTGANYGYTFGSGTRLTVV.

This clonotype has a handful of counts. This chain uses TRBV2 with TRBJ1-2; D is perhaps TRBD1 (6 bases). This CDR3 region has 15 residues. V lost 6 bases to trimming and J lost 4 bases, with 18 bases between them. Germline loops: CDR1 SNHLY, CDR2 FYNNEI. The CDR3, as DNA: TGTGCCAGCAGGCAAAACACAGGGTTTGGCTATGGCTACACCTTC. Translated, it gives CASRQNTGFGYGYTF.

This clonotype appeared many times. This chain uses TRBV20-1 with TRBJ1-2; D remains unclear. CDR3 length: 11 residues. V was cut by 2 bases and J by 5 bases, with 6 bases left in between. Germline-derived CDR1 and CDR2 are DFQATT and SNEGSKA (reference sequence). CDR3 coding DNA: TGCAGTGCTAGACCCGAGTATGGCTACACCTTC. The encoded protein is CSARPEYGYTF.

The chain recombines TRBV11-1 with TRBJ1-2, with 10 bases matching TRBD1. The CDR3 covers 20 residues. Germline CDR1 reads SGHAT; CDR2 reads FQDESV (reference sequence). V shed 1 base, J shed 0 bases, and the junction held 14 bases outside the gene matches. CDR3 in amino acids: CASSLVWTGGSSGTNYGYTF. CDR3 DNA sequence: TGTGCCAGCAGCTTAGTGTGGACAGGGGGGAGTTCAGGAACTAACTATGGCTACACCTTC.